At least ten counts were recorded for the clone carrying this T cell receptor beta chain. This specimen belongs to a study of Graves' ophthalmopathy and Graves' hyperthyroidism. TCR beta CDR3 regions were amplified from RNA transcripts. HTBI primers primed a first-round RT-PCR, and a second-round multiplex PCR followed. TCRdb re-called the multiplex PCR reads with MiXCR, one entry per CDR3 protein. The table includes over a million distinct CDR3 sequences, about two fifths detected once. Trimming cost V 3 bases and J 4 bases; bases outside gene matches: 9. The CDR3 contains 15 residues. Looked up from germline, CDR1 is DFQATT and CDR2 is SNEGSKA (reference sequence).

The rearrangement uses TRBV20-1 and TRBJ1-5; 7 bases are a match to TRBD1. The receptor was isolated from an adult man with Graves' hyperthyroidism. Input material: peripheral blood or thyroid tissue (not recorded which). The CDR3 region is CSASPTGTANQPQHF. In DNA, the CDR3 is TGCAGTGCTAGTCCGACAGGGACAGCGAATCAGCCCCAGCATTTT.